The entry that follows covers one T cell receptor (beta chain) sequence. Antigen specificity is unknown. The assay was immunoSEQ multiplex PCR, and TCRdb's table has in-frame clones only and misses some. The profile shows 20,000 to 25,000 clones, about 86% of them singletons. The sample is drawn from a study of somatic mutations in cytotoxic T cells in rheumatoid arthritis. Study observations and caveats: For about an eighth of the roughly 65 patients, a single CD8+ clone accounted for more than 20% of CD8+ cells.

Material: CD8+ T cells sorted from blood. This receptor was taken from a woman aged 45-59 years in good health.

The CDR3: CSATGDNEQFF. DNA of the CDR3: TGCAGCGCCACAGGGGACAATGAGCAGTTCTTC. The V gene is TRBV29-1, the J gene TRBJ2-1; 7 bases line up with TRBD1. There are 11 residues in the CDR3. The ends lost 7 bases at V and 5 bases at J; junction bases unmatched: 2. Germline V gene sequence: CDR1 SQVTM, CDR2 ANQGSEA.